This TCR beta chain was sequenced in a study of T cells in Graves' hyperthyroidism and ophthalmopathy. Study-wide points: Ophthalmopathy, as predicted by the model, came a median around 7 months after the prediction.

What was amplified from RNA transcripts were TCR beta CDR3 regions. The HTBI primer set was used in a first-round RT-PCR of the TCR CDR3. One entry per CDR3 protein results from TCRdb running MiXCR on the multiplex PCR reads. The top ten hold 7.3% of the sample, which has 540,000 or so distinct CDR3 sequences, about a sixth seen once. In regard to this clonotype: What it binds is not known.

The clonotype originates from a woman aged 30 to 39 with Graves' hyperthyroidism. Sequencing input: blood.

The CDR3 bases are TGTGCCACAGGACAACCATCTAATTCACCCCTCCACTTT. Translating it yields CATGQPSNSPLHF. J is TRBJ1-6 and V is TRBV10-3, with a tentative D call TRBD1 (5 bases). Germline loops: CDR1 ENHRY, CDR2 SYGVKD. V was pared by 10 bases and J by 6 bases, with 13 bases between. The CDR3 has 13 amino acids.